The 18 T cell receptor beta chains listed next were all sequenced from one sample in a study of T cells in narcolepsy (dated 2018 in TCRdb). The library was built by means of the immunoSEQ multiplex PCR assay. TCRdb stores this immuneACCESS table with in-frame sequences only. Part of the clones is absent; in the studies checked, under half of the shortfall reflects unresolved V genes, and no reason is known for the rest. This sample gives over 30,000 clones in total; roughly 87% of them show up just once. The top ten clonotypes cover around 0.83% of the sample. The sample was CD45RA- memory CD4+ T cells from PBMCs. This specimen's cell subset or site label, per the study, means: memory T cells sorted ex vivo from peripheral blood. The receptors come from a human donor with narcolepsy.

In this sample, this clone turned up once. The chain carries TRBV5-5 and TRBJ2-4; D gene ambiguous. Germline V CDR1 and CDR2: SGHKS, YYEKEE (reference sequence). The CDR3 is 15 residues long. V was shortened by 2 bases and J by 0 bases, with 9 bases between the two germline ends. CDR3 DNA sequence: TGTGCCAGCAGCTTACCTTCCTTAGCCAAAAACATTCAGTACTTC. It encodes CASSLPSLAKNIQYF.

This CDR3 is CASSLAGQPQETQYF. CDR3 DNA: TGTGCCAGCAGCTTAGCAGGACAGCCCCAAGAGACCCAGTACTTC. The V gene is TRBV11-1, the J gene TRBJ2-5; possibly TRBD1 for D (6 bases). With 0 bases removed from V and 1 base from J, the gap between germline ends came to 9 bases. Per the germline V gene, CDR1 is SGHAT and CDR2 is FQDESV (reference sequence). The CDR3 totals 15 residues. Supplemented by reference TRBV11-1 and TRBJ2-5, the full variable domain reads EAEVAQSPRYKITEKSQAVAFWCDPISGHATLYWYRQILGQGPELLVQFQDESVVDDSQLPKDRFSAERLKGVDSTLKIQPAELGDSAMYLCASSLAGQPQETQYFGPGTRLLVL.

The chain uses TRBV4-2 and TRBJ1-2, with a possible D match to TRBD1 (5 bases). The CDR3 totals 15 residues. V was pared by 2 bases and J by 6 bases, with 16 bases between. From germline, CDR1 is LGHNA and CDR2 YNFKEQ. CDR3 sequence: CASSQRRDSTNGYTF. Written as DNA, the CDR3 is TGTGCCAGCAGCCAAAGACGGGACTCTACAAATGGCTACACCTTC.

The V gene is TRBV5-1, the J gene TRBJ1-1, with a tentative D call TRBD1 (5 bases). Trimming removed 3 bases from V and 1 base from J, with 13 bases in between. The germline CDR1 and CDR2 sequences are SGHRS and YFSETQ. The CDR3 loop spans 15 amino acids. CDR3 coding DNA: TGCGCCAGCAGCTCACTAGGGACGGCGAACACTGAAGCTTTCTTT. The encoded protein is CASSSLGTANTEAFF.

The V gene is TRBV19, the J gene TRBJ2-3; the match to TRBD2 covers 9 bases. After removal of 3 bases from V and 1 base from J, the junction contained 2 bases not matched to a gene. From germline, CDR1 is LNHDA and CDR2 SQIVND (reference sequence). The CDR3 sequence is 15 residues long. DNA for the CDR3: TGTGCCAGTAGTATTCGACTAGCGGGCACAGATACGCAGTATTTT. Its protein is CASSIRLAGTDTQYF.

This chain joins TRBV7-9 and TRBJ2-7; 10 bases map to TRBD2. The J segment lost 2 bases and the V segment lost 5 bases, leaving 9 bases of the junction unmatched. Germline-derived CDR1 and CDR2 are SEHNR and FQNEAQ (reference sequence). The CDR3 extends over 16 amino acids. CDR3 protein: CASSPDIAGGTYEQYF. The CDR3 region has the DNA TGTGCCAGCAGCCCAGACATAGCGGGGGGAACCTACGAGCAGTACTTC. Variable domain in full (rest from reference TRBV7-9 and TRBJ2-7): DTGVSQNPRHKITKRGQNVTFRCDPISEHNRLYWYRQTLGQGPEFLTYFQNEAQLEKSRLLSDRFSAERPKGSFSTLEIQRTEQGDSAMYLCASSPDIAGGTYEQYFGPGTRLTVT.

The V gene is TRBV7-9, the J gene TRBJ1-2; D is unclear. The V and J ends lost 3 bases and 4 bases respectively, with 6 bases between them. The germline V gene encodes CDR1 SEHNR and CDR2 FQNEAQ (reference sequence). The CDR3 extends over 12 amino acids. In DNA, the CDR3 is TGTGCCAGCAGCTTTGATAGCTATGGCTACACCTTC. This gives the protein CASSFDSYGYTF.

The rearrangement links TRBV7-2 to TRBJ1-1; 8 bases line up with TRBD1. Germline V gives CDR1 SGHTA, CDR2 FQGNSA. This CDR3 region has 14 residues. V was pared by 5 bases and J by 3 bases, with 5 bases of the junction left unmatched. CDR3 sequence (DNA): TGTGCCAGCAGCCGAAACAGGGGGTACACTGAAGCTTTCTTT. Its translation: CASSRNRGYTEAFF.

This clone was observed a single time. The chain couples TRBV18 to TRBJ1-6; 7 bases map to TRBD1. Trimming at V came to 3 bases and at J to 7 bases, leaving 9 bases not matched to a gene. The CDR3 contains 16 residues. Germline-derived CDR1 and CDR2 are KGHSH and LQKENI. CDR3 loop: CASSPRSAGGNSPLHF. CDR3 DNA sequence: TGTGCCAGCTCACCGCGGTCGGCAGGGGGAAATTCACCCCTCCACTTT.

This clone was seen just once. This chain uses TRBV28 with TRBJ1-5; TRBD1 might be the D (5 bases). The CDR3 extends over 15 amino acids. Germline values: CDR1 MDHEN, CDR2 SYDVKM. V was shortened by 3 bases and J by 2 bases, with 11 bases between the two germline ends. CDR3 bases: TGTGCCAGCAGTTTCCTATCGGGGGGCAATCAGCCCCAGCATTTT. It encodes CASSFLSGGNQPQHF.

The chain joins TRBV6-5 to TRBJ2-5; 8 nucleotides line up with TRBD2. In germline, CDR1 is MNHEY, CDR2 SVGAGI. Trimming cost V 2 bases and J 0 bases; bases outside gene matches: 2. The CDR3 is 15 residues long. The CDR3 is CASSYERGNQETQYF. The DNA of the CDR3 is TGTGCCAGCAGTTACGAGCGGGGGAACCAAGAGACCCAGTACTTC.

This chain connects TRBV4-2 to TRBJ1-1; perhaps TRBD1 as D (6 bases). CDR3 size: 15 residues. V lost 0 bases and J lost 3, with 11 bases in between. CDR1 LGHNA and CDR2 YNFKEQ come from the germline V gene. This CDR3 reads CASSQEPGVDTEAFF. The CDR3 nucleotides are TGTGCCAGCAGCCAAGAGCCAGGGGTAGACACTGAAGCTTTCTTT.

The chain links TRBV10-3 to TRBJ2-3, with no clear D. CDR1 is ENHRY, CDR2 SYGVKD, per germline. The CDR3 contains 15 residues. Trimming removed 3 bases at V and 0 bases at J, with 10 bases between. CDR3 sequence reads: CAISERQSSTDTQYF. For the CDR3, the DNA is TGTGCCATCAGTGAAAGGCAGTCTAGCACAGATACGCAGTATTTT.

This sequence joins TRBV2 and TRBJ1-6; D uncertain. The V end lost 2 bases, the J end lost 7 bases, and 9 bases lay between the germline ends. Germline V lookup: CDR1 SNHLY, CDR2 FYNNEI. The CDR3 is made up of 14 amino acids. CDR3 DNA: TGTGCCAGCAGTGAACTAAACCAAAATTCACCCCTCCACTTT. Translated, it gives CASSELNQNSPLHF.

The rearrangement joins TRBV7-2 to TRBJ2-3; 8 nucleotides align to TRBD2. Germline CDR1 SGHTA, CDR2 FQGNSA. The CDR3 is made up of 19 amino acids. Trimming cost V 5 bases and J 2 bases; bases outside gene matches: 18. The CDR3, as DNA: TGTGCCAGCAGCCTACGACCTCCTGGGACTAGTGCGGACACAGATACGCAGTATTTT. Residues: CASSLRPPGTSADTDTQYF.

This clone appeared a single time. V usage is TRBV27 and J usage is TRBJ2-1; 14 nucleotides agree with TRBD2. The germline CDR1 and CDR2 sequences are MNHEY and SMNVEV (reference sequence). The CDR3 sequence is 18 residues long. The V segment lost 5 bases and the J segment 0 bases; nucleotides outside the gene matches: 6. DNA for the CDR3: TGTGCCAGCAGTCTGGGACTAGCGGGAGAAAGCTCCTACAATGAGCAGTTCTTC. Amino acids: CASSLGLAGESSYNEQFF.

The chain carries TRBV6-1 and TRBJ1-1; D might be TRBD1 (5 bases). Trimming stripped 3 bases from V and 7 bases from J, with 18 bases between. Germline V gene data show CDR1 as MNHNS and CDR2 as SASEGT. There are 15 residues in the CDR3. The CDR3 DNA reads TGTGCCAGCAGTGATCTCCGACGGGGGAGTGATGAAGCTTTCTTT. Its protein product is CASSDLRRGSDEAFF.

V is TRBV7-3 and J is TRBJ2-5; D perhaps matches TRBD1 (7 bases). The CDR3 consists of 12 residues. Germline-derived CDR1 and CDR2 are SGHTA and FQGTGA. Trimming left V 3 bases short and J 7 bases short, with 9 bases between. In DNA, the CDR3 is TGTGCCAGCAGCTTCCAGGGGGGGACCCAGTACTTC. Translated, it gives CASSFQGGTQYF.